A single sample is the source of the 23 T cell receptor beta chains below, sequenced in a study of blood T cell repertoires in COVID-19. Method: immunoSEQ multiplex PCR; TCRdb's copy keeps in-frame clones and lacks some. The sample carries a few hundred thousand clones, 65% to 85% recorded once. The source material was peripheral blood. The receptors come from a woman aged 50 to 60 with acute or convalescent COVID-19.

J is TRBJ1-2 and V is TRBV5-1; 10 bases match TRBD1. Germline V gene data show CDR1 as SGHRS and CDR2 as YFSETQ. The CDR3 is 15 residues long. V shed 4 bases, J shed 6 bases, and the junction held 9 bases outside the gene matches. CDR3 coding DNA: TGCGCCAGCAGCACGAACACCGGGACAGGGGATGGCTACACCTTC. This encodes CASSTNTGTGDGYTF.

This clone was picked up a small number of times. V and J are TRBV19 and TRBJ2-3; 7 bases agree with TRBD1. Germline V gene sequence: CDR1 LNHDA, CDR2 SQIVND (reference sequence). The junction had 6 bases not matched to a gene; V was cut back by 10 bases and J by 2 bases. This CDR3 is built from 13 residues. Here the CDR3 reads CATTDRVTDTQYF. The CDR3 nucleotides read TGTGCCACTACCGACAGGGTCACAGATACGCAGTATTTT.

The V and J genes are TRBV3-1 (or the pseudogene TRBV3-2) and TRBJ1-1; 8 bases match TRBD1. CDR1 LGHDT and CDR2 YNNKEL come from the germline V gene (reference sequence). J gave up 11 bases and V 2 bases, and 10 bases lay outside the gene matches. The CDR3 sequence is 14 residues long. This CDR3 is CASSQPWGRGLAFF. DNA for the CDR3: TGTGCCAGCAGCCAACCCTGGGGCAGGGGGCTCGCTTTCTTT.

The chain recombines TRBV24-1 with TRBJ1-2, with TRBD1 identical over 11 bases. Germline lookup yields CDR1 KGHDR and CDR2 SFDVKD. V trimming: 4 bases; J trimming: 6 bases; junction bases outside the gene matches: 9. The CDR3 covers 16 residues. CDR3 nucleotide sequence: TGTGCCACCAGTGAGCCCGGGACAGGGGGAATGGATGGCTACACCTTC. It is translated as CATSEPGTGGMDGYTF.

The chain carries TRBV2 and TRBJ2-7; TRBD2 is a possible D gene (5 bases). Germline V gene lookup returns CDR1 SNHLY and CDR2 FYNNEI. This CDR3 comprises 13 residues. Trimming left V 2 bases short and J 2 bases short, with 7 bases between. Written as DNA, the CDR3 is TGTGCCAGCAGTGAAATGGGAGCCTACGAGCAGTACGTC. Its translation: CASSEMGAYEQYV.

This chain uses TRBV5-5 with TRBJ2-2, with 8 nucleotides matching TRBD1. Looked up from germline, CDR1 is SGHKS and CDR2 is YYEKEE (reference sequence). Unmatched junction bases numbered 9, after V lost 4 bases and J lost 4 bases. There are 16 residues in the CDR3. The CDR3 DNA reads TGTGCCAGCAGCCGGACACTCGGACAGGGCACCGGGGAGCTGTTTTTT. Encoded protein: CASSRTLGQGTGELFF.

V is TRBV6-6 and J is TRBJ1-5, with D possibly matching TRBD1 (5 bases). The length of the CDR3 is 13 residues. V lost 6 bases, J lost 5 bases, and 11 bases lay in between. Germline values: CDR1 MNHNY, CDR2 SVGAGI (reference sequence). Here the CDR3 DNA reads TGTGCCAGCAGCCGGACGGGGGATCAGCCCCAGCATTTT. Protein sequence: CASSRTGDQPQHF.

The chain links TRBV25-1 to TRBJ2-1; 10 nucleotides match TRBD2. The ends lost 7 bases at V and 7 bases at J; junction bases unmatched: 10. The CDR3 consists of 15 residues. CDR1 is MGHDK and CDR2 is SYGVNS in the germline V gene. The CDR3 DNA follows: TGTGCCAGCACCGTTTCCCTAGCGGGAGTAAATGAGCAGTTCTTC. The encoded protein is CASTVSLAGVNEQFF.

This clone was detected only a few times. The chain is built from TRBV18 and TRBJ1-1; TRBD1 matches at 9 bases. Germline trimming cut 8 bases from V and 8 bases from J; bases unmatched to any gene: 9. The CDR3 runs to 13 residues. CDR1 and CDR2 from the germline V gene are KGHSH and LQKENI. This chain's CDR3 is CASHSQGAGEAFF. In DNA, the CDR3 is TGTGCCAGCCACTCACAGGGGGCAGGGGAAGCTTTCTTT.

The table lists this clone with a few counts. This rearrangement joins TRBV10-3 to TRBJ2-7; TRBD2 aligns across 8 bases. The V segment lost 5 bases and the J segment 0 bases; nucleotides outside the gene matches: 0. The CDR3 contains 13 residues. Germline values: CDR1 ENHRY, CDR2 SYGVKD. CDR3 protein: CAISSGSSYEQYF. The CDR3 DNA follows: TGTGCCATCAGTAGCGGGAGCTCCTACGAGCAGTACTTC.

This clone was detected a few times. This rearrangement joins TRBV10-2 to TRBJ2-7; 7 bases are shared with TRBD1. Germline values: CDR1 WSHSY, CDR2 SAAADI. The J segment lost 2 bases and the V segment lost 5 bases, leaving 3 bases of the junction unmatched. This CDR3 has 13 amino acids. CDR3 protein: CASSLGGTYEQYV. The CDR3 nucleotides read TGCGCCAGCAGTCTAGGGGGCACCTACGAGCAGTACGTC.

J is TRBJ1-1 and V is TRBV20-1; D is perhaps TRBD1 (6 bases). The V gene lost 3 bases and the J gene lost 0 bases, with 20 bases spanning the gap. CDR1 DFQATT and CDR2 SNEGSKA come from the germline V gene (reference sequence). The CDR3 has 17 amino acids. In nucleotides, the CDR3 is TGCAGTGCTAGTGCCCCTAGGGCAGGGGCAATGAACACTGAAGCTTTCTTT. Translation gives CSASAPRAGAMNTEAFF.

This clone was found once. This rearrangement joins TRBV7-2 to TRBJ2-5; D is unresolved. Trimming left V 5 bases short and J 2 bases short, with 12 bases between. Looked up from germline, CDR1 is SGHTA and CDR2 is FQGNSA. The CDR3 has 14 amino acids. The CDR3 here is CASSPRARQETQYF. The DNA of the CDR3 is TGTGCCAGCAGCCCCCGAGCGAGGCAAGAGACCCAGTACTTC.

The V gene is TRBV5-5, the J gene TRBJ1-1, with no clear D. Germline CDR1 is SGHKS and CDR2 is YYEKEE (reference sequence). The CDR3 spans 14 residues. V was shortened by 0 bases and J by 0 bases, with 6 bases between the two germline ends. This CDR3 reads CASSLASMNTEAFF. CDR3 coding DNA: TGTGCCAGCAGCTTGGCCTCTATGAACACTGAAGCTTTCTTT.

V and J are TRBV19 and TRBJ2-2; 9 positions agree with TRBD1. There are 20 residues in the CDR3. Germline V CDR1 and CDR2: LNHDA, SQIVND (reference sequence). Germline trimming cut 4 bases from V and 5 bases from J; bases unmatched to any gene: 20. CDR3 sequence (DNA): TGTGCCAGTAGTACCTCCGGGACAGGGACCCTCCTGTTGAGTACCGGGGAGCTGTTTTTT. Translated, it gives CASSTSGTGTLLLSTGELFF.

CDR3 sequence: CATSRGGIQETQYF. CDR3 in DNA: TGTGCCACCAGCAGAGGAGGAATCCAAGAGACCCAGTACTTC. The chain has TRBV15 and TRBJ2-5; the D is unclear. The CDR3 is 14 residues long. V was trimmed by 1 base and J by 1 base, leaving 7 bases between them. The germline CDR1 and CDR2 sequences are LNHNV and YYDKDF (reference sequence).

This chain connects TRBV5-4 to TRBJ1-4; 9 bases align to TRBD1. The CDR3 runs 13 residues. V trimming: 0 bases; J trimming: 11 bases; junction bases outside the gene matches: 2. Germline assignment: CDR1 SGHNT and CDR2 YYREEE (reference sequence). CDR3 in DNA: TGTGCCAGCAGCTTGGGGACAGGGGAGAAACTGTTTTTT. This codes for CASSLGTGEKLFF.

This sequence joins TRBV7-9 and TRBJ1-1; possibly TRBD1 for D (5 bases). V lost 5 bases, J lost 2 bases, and 12 bases lay in between. The germline V gene encodes CDR1 SEHNR and CDR2 FQNEAQ (reference sequence). This CDR3 spans 14 amino acids. The CDR3 is CASSLQGFNTEAFF. The CDR3 nucleotides are TGTGCCAGCAGCCTCCAGGGATTTAACACTGAAGCTTTCTTT.

The chain joins TRBV29-1 to TRBJ1-5, with TRBD1 matching over 8 bases. CDR3 size: 13 residues. The trim removed 6 bases at V and 6 bases at J, leaving 7 bases unmatched. The germline V gene has CDR1 SQVTM and CDR2 ANQGSEA. The CDR3 DNA reads as TGCAGCGTATCGACAGGGGTGGTTCAGCCCCAGCATTTT. This sequence encodes CSVSTGVVQPQHF.

This clone was counted a single time. This chain connects TRBV7-6 to TRBJ2-3, with 7 bases lining up with TRBD2. Germline loops: CDR1 SGHVS, CDR2 FNYEAQ. Trimming cost V 1 base and J 6 bases; bases outside gene matches: 1. The CDR3 runs to 13 residues. In nucleotides, the CDR3 is TGTGCCAGCAGCTTAGTGGGGGGGGATACGCAGTATTTT. It encodes CASSLVGGDTQYF.

This clone was counted between two and nine times. The chain links TRBV12-5 to TRBJ2-3; 9 bases line up with TRBD1. The CDR3 loop spans 12 amino acids. Germline values: CDR1 LGHNT, CDR2 FRNRAP. V was pared by 11 bases and J by 4 bases, with 4 bases of the junction left unmatched. The CDR3 DNA follows: TGTGCTTCCGGGACAGGGTCAGATACGCAGTATTTT. Its translation: CASGTGSDTQYF.

This clone was recorded only once. This chain links TRBV7-9 with TRBJ2-7; maybe TRBD2 (5 bases). CDR3 length: 14 amino acids. V lost 2 bases to trimming and J lost 2 bases, with 10 bases between them. Germline V CDR1 and CDR2: SEHNR, FQNEAQ (reference sequence). The CDR3 reads CASSLLEGPYEQYF. The CDR3, as DNA: TGTGCCAGCAGCTTATTAGAGGGCCCCTACGAGCAGTACTTC.

J is TRBJ2-7 and V is TRBV27; D uncertain. The CDR3 is 14 residues long. The V end was cut by 1 base, the J end by 2 bases, with 9 bases between. Germline lookup yields CDR1 MNHEY and CDR2 SMNVEV (reference sequence). This CDR3 is CASSLFSQPYEQYF. Here the CDR3 DNA reads TGTGCCAGCAGTTTATTCTCACAGCCCTACGAGCAGTACTTC.